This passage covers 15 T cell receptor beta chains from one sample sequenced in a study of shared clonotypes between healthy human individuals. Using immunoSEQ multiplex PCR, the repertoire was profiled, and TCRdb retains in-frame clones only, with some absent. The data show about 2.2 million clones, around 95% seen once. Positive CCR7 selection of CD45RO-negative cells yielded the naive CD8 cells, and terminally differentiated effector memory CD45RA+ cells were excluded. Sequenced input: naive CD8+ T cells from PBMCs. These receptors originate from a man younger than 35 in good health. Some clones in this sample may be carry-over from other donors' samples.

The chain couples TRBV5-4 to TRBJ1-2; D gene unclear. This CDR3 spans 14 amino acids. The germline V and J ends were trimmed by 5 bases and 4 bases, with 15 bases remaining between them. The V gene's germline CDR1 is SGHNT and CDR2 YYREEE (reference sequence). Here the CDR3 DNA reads TGTGCCAGCAGACCGATGCCAGGCTCCTATGGCTACACCTTC. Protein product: CASRPMPGSYGYTF.

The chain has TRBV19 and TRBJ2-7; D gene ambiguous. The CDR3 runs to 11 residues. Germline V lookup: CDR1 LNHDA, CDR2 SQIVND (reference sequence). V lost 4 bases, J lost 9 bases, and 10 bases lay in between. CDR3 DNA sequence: TGTGCCAGTAGTAACGACGTCTGGCAGTACTTC. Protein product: CASSNDVWQYF.

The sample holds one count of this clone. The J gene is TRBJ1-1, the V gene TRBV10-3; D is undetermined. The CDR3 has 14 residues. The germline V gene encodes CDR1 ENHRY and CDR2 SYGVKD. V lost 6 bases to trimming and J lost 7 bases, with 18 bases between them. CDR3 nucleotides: TGTGCCATCAGCCCCGAAGGGCTAGGAGGTGAAGCTTTCTTT. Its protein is CAISPEGLGGEAFF.

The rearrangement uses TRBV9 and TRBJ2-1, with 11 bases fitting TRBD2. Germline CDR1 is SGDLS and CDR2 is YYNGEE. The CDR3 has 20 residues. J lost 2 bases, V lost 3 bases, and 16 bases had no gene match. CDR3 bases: TGTGCCAGCAGCGGTACAATTAACACTAGCGGGAGAGAGACCTACAATGAGCAGTTCTTC. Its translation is CASSGTINTSGRETYNEQFF.

This chain's CDR3 is CASSVAGTSGDYNEQFF. The CDR3, as DNA: TGTGCCAGCAGCGTAGCCGGGACTAGCGGAGACTACAATGAGCAGTTCTTC. This rearrangement joins TRBV9 to TRBJ2-1; 11 nucleotides match TRBD2. Germline lookup yields CDR1 SGDLS and CDR2 YYNGEE. This CDR3 contains 17 residues. V was clipped by 0 bases and J by 3 bases; unmatched bases: 5. Full variable domain (remainder filled in from reference TRBV9 and TRBJ2-1): DSGVTQTPKHLITATGQRVTLRCSPRSGDLSVYWYQQSLDQGLQFLIQYYNGEERAKGNILERFSAQQFPDLHSELNLSSLELGDSALYFCASSVAGTSGDYNEQFFGPGTRLTVL.

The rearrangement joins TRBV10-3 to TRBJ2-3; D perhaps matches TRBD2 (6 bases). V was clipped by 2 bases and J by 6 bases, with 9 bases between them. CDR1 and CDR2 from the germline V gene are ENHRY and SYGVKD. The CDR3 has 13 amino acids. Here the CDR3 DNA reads TGTGCCATCAGTGAGGTGGGGAGGGATACGCAGTATTTT. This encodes CAISEVGRDTQYF.

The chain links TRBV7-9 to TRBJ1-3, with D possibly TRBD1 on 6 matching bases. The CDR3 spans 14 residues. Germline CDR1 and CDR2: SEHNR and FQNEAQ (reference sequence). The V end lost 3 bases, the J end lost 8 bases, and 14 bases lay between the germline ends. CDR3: CASSLDSLRYTIYF. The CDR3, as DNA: TGTGCCAGCAGCTTGGACAGCCTGCGGTACACCATATATTTT.

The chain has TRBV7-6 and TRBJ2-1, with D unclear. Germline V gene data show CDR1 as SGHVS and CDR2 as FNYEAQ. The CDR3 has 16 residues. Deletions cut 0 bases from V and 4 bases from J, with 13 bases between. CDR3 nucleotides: TGTGCCAGCAGCTTAGCGCCAAAGCCTCCATACAATGAGCAGTTCTTC. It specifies CASSLAPKPPYNEQFF. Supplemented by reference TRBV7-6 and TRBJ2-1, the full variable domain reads GAGVSQSPRYKVTKRGQDVALRCDPISGHVSLYWYRQALGQGPEFLTYFNYEAQQDKSGLPNDRFSAERPEGSISTLTIQRTEQRDSAMYRCASSLAPKPPYNEQFFGPGTRLTVL.

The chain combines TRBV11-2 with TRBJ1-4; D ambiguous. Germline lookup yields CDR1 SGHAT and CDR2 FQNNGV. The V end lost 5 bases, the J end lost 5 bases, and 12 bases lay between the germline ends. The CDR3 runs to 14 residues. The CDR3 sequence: CASSLGRSNEKLFF. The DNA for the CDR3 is TGTGCCAGCAGCCTGGGGAGATCCAATGAAAAACTGTTTTTT.

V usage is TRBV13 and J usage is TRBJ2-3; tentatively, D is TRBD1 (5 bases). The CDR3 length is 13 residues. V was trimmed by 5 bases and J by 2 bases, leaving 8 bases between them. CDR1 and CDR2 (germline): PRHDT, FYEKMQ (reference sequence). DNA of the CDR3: TGTGCCAGCAGCCCGACAGACACAGATACGCAGTATTTT. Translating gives CASSPTDTDTQYF.

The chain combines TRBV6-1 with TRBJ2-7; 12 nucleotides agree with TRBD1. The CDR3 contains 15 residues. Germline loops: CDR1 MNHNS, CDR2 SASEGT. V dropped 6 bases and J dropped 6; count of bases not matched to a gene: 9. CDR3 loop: CASRESGTGGFEQYF. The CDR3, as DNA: TGTGCCAGCAGAGAATCCGGGACAGGGGGCTTCGAGCAGTACTTC.

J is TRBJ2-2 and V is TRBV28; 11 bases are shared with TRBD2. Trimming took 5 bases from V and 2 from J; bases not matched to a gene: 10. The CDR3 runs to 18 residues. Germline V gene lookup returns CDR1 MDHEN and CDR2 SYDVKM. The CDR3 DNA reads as TGTGCCAGCAGTCCGGCCGGGACTAGCGGAACTAACACCGGGGAGCTGTTTTTT. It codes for CASSPAGTSGTNTGELFF.

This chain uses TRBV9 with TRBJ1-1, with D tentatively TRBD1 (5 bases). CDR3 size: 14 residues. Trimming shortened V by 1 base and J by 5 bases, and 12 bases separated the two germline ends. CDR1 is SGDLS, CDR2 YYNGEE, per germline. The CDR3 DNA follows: TGTGCCAGCAGCGTAATAACAGGCCCTACTGAAGCTTTCTTT. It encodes CASSVITGPTEAFF.

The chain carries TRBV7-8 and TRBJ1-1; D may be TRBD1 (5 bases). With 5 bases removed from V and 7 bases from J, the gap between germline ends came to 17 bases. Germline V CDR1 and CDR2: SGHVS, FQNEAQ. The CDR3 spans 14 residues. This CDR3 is CASSVTRAQNEAFF. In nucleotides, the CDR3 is TGTGCCAGCAGCGTAACCAGGGCACAAAATGAAGCTTTCTTT.

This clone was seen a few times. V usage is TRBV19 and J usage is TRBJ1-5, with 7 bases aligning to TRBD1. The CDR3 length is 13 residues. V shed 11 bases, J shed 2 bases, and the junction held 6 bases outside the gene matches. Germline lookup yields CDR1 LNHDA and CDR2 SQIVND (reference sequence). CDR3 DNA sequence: TGTGCCTCTCAGGGGGAGGGCAATCAGCCCCAGCATTTT. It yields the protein CASQGEGNQPQHF.